This T cell receptor beta chain was identified in a study of shared clonotypes between healthy human individuals. Looking at the study overall: Contributing individuals were two females and a few males aged 18 to 49.

Comment on this clone: Its antigen remains unknown.

Clones were sequenced by immunoSEQ multiplex PCR, and TCRdb holds only the in-frame ones, with some missing. Here the sample spans approximately 740,000 clones, 85% to 95% being singletons. The study, taken as a whole, reports: Sampling included only blood; tissue repertoires likely differ. When naive CD4 clonotypes were compared across several donors, 4% to 6.5% were shared.

Naive CD8 cells lacked CD45RO, underwent positive selection for CCR7 and left out terminally differentiated effector memory CD45RA+ cells. The sequenced material came from naive CD8+ T cells sorted from blood. The source of this sequence is a man aged 25-45 years in good health.

CDR3: CASTNSSGANVLTF. As DNA, the CDR3 is TGTGCCAGCACTAACTCCTCTGGGGCCAACGTCCTGACTTTC. This chain joins TRBV25-1 and TRBJ2-6; no clear D gene. Germline lookup yields CDR1 MGHDK and CDR2 SYGVNS. This CDR3 comprises 14 residues. Trimming cost V 7 bases and J 0 bases, with 7 bases left between them.